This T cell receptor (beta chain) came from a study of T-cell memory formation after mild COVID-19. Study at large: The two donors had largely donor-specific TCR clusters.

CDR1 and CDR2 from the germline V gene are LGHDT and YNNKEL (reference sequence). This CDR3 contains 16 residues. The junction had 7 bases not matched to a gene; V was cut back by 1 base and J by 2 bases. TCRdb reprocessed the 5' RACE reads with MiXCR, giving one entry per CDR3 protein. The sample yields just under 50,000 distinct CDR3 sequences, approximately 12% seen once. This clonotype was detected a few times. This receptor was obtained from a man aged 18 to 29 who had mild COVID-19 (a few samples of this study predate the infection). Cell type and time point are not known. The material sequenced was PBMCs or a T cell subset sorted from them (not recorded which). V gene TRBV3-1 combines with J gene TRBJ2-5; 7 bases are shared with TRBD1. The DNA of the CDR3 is TGTGCCAGCAGCCAAGGGGGGCCAGGGGGACAAGAGACCCAGTACTTC. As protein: CASSQGGPGGQETQYF.